The rows below give T cell receptor beta chains drawn from one sample of a study of blood T cell repertoires in COVID-19. The repertoire was sequenced with immunoSEQ multiplex PCR; TCRdb's copy has only in-frame clones and lacks some. The sample records just over 80,000 clones, about 86% being singletons. The specimen was peripheral blood. The source is a man older than 75 with acute or convalescent COVID-19. Both conserved end residues are part of each CDR3.

V: TRBV29-1; J: TRBJ2-3; CDR3: CSVGRTGGADTQYF
V: TRBV28; J: TRBJ1-2; CDR3: CASSPGGGSDFYGYTF
V: TRBV6-5; J: TRBJ1-1; CDR3: CASSYRHRATEAFF
V: TRBV21-1; J: TRBJ1-1; CDR3: CASRGTGHTEAFF
V: TRBV7-9; J: TRBJ1-5; CDR3: CASSSLGQPQHF
V: TRBV4-1; J: TRBJ2-2; CDR3: CASSQESLLAANTGELFF
V: TRBV11-2; J: TRBJ1-2; CDR3: CASSHRDGYTF
V: TRBV5-8; J: TRBJ2-2; CDR3: CASSLRLSGANTGELFF
V: TRBV20-1; J: TRBJ1-2; CDR3: CSARAYYGYTF
V: TRBV28; J: TRBJ2-5; CDR3: CASSLGTSGGQETQYF